The TCR beta chain described here comes from a study of beta chain features in type 1 diabetes. Study background: Cell yields, age and gender were similar between patients and healthy donors. Study-wide results and caveats: Healthy donors had naive, central memory and Treg TCRB repertoires that appeared less similar than those seen among patients. Insertions at VDJ junctions were less frequent in type 1 diabetes patients. These patients also deleted more nucleotides at the same junctions. For Type 1 diabetes patients, all four CD4+ subsets carried TCRB CDR3s that were moderately but significantly shorter.

Every isolated RNA sample was fully reverse transcribed, so sequencing captured expressed TCRB transcripts. The method was immunoSEQ multiplex PCR; TCRdb's version includes in-frame clones alone and lacks a portion of them. The sample holds some 640,000 clones, around 15% seen once. In germline, CDR1 is SQVTM, CDR2 ANQGSEA. Trimming removed 6 bases at V and 2 bases at J, with 10 bases between. The CDR3 runs 12 residues. With respect to this clone: Its antigen is currently unknown.

The origin of this receptor is a man aged 18 to 35 with type 1 diabetes. This chain uses TRBV29-1 with TRBJ1-2; tentatively, D is TRBD1 (6 bases). Sequenced input: naive CD4+ T cells from blood. CDR3: CSVTTGNYGYTF. The CDR3, as DNA: TGCAGCGTCACCACAGGGAACTATGGCTACACCTTC.